The 2 T cell receptor beta chains listed next were all sequenced from one sample in a study of blood T cell repertoires in COVID-19. TCRdb's copy holds only in-frame clones and misses some; the assay was immunoSEQ multiplex PCR. This table holds fewer than 65,000 clones, 65% to 90% found once. Sequenced input: peripheral blood. The receptor source for this set is a man aged 60 to 75 with acute or convalescent COVID-19.

J is TRBJ1-5 and V is TRBV7-9; weak D call: TRBD1 (5 bases). Germline CDR1 and CDR2: SEHNR and FQNEAQ (reference sequence). The CDR3 runs 15 residues. V lost 6 bases and J 5 bases, leaving 17 bases between the germline ends. The CDR3 nucleotides read TGTGCCAGCAGTCGGGGCCCAGGGAGGGATCAGCCCCAGCATTTT. Its translation is CASSRGPGRDQPQHF.

The chain is built from TRBV15 and TRBJ1-4; TRBD1 might be the D (5 bases). Germline loops: CDR1 LNHNV, CDR2 YYDKDF (reference sequence). The CDR3 length is 18 residues. V was clipped by 0 bases and J by 0 bases, with 14 bases between them. CDR3 nucleotide sequence: TGTGCCACCAGCAGAGAAGCGGGGGGGGTCTCAACTAATGAAAAACTGTTTTTT. Its translation is CATSREAGGVSTNEKLFF.